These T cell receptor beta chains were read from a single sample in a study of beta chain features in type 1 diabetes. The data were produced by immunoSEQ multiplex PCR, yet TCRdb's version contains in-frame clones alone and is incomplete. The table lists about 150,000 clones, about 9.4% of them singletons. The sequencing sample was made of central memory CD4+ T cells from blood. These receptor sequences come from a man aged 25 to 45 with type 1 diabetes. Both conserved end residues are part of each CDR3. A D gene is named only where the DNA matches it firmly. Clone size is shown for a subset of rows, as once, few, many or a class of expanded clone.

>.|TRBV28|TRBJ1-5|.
TGTGCCAGCAGCTCCCCAGCCGGGGGAGATCGGGGCAATCAGCCCCAGCATTTT
CASSSPAGGDRGNQPQHF
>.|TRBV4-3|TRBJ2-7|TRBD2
TGCGCCAGCAGCCAGACACTAGCGGGAGGTGGCGAGCAGTACTTC
CASSQTLAGGGEQYF
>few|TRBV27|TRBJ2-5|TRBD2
TGTGCCAGCAGTCAGGCGACTAGCGGGAAGGGGGAGACCCAGTACTTC
CASSQATSGKGETQYF
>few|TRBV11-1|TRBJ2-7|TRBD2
TGTGCCAGCAGCTTCCAAAGGACTAGCGGAAGTACCTACGAGCAGTACTTC
CASSFQRTSGSTYEQYF
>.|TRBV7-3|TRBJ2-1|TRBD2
TGTGCCAGCAGCTCTGCTAGCGGGAGACCCAATGAGCAGTTCTTC
CASSSASGRPNEQFF
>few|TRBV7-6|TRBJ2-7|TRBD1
TGTGCCAGCAGCTTAGTAACAGGGGTATCCTACGAGCAGTACTTC
CASSLVTGVSYEQYF
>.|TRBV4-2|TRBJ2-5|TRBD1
TGTGCCAGCAGCCGCCCGGGACAGGGGAGGGAGACCCAGTACTTC
CASSRPGQGRETQYF
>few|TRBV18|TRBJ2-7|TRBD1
TGTGCCAGCTCACCACAAGGACAGGGGCCCTACGAGCAGTACTTC
CASSPQGQGPYEQYF
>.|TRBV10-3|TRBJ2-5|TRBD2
TGTGCCATCAGTGAGTCGACGGGAGGGCAGTACTTC
CAISESTGGQYF
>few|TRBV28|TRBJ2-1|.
TGTGCCAGCAGTTTCCGAGGGAACCATAACGATGAGCAGTTCTTC
CASSFRGNHNDEQFF
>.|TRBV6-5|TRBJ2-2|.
TGTGCCAGCAGTACCCCGGGTCCGTACACCGGGGAGCTGTTTTTT
CASSTPGPYTGELFF
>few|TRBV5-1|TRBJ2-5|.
TGCGCCAGCAGCCTAGGGGCAACTCAAGAGACCCAGTACTTC
CASSLGATQETQYF
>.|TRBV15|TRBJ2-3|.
TGTGCCACCAGCAGAGACGCCACAGGGACCGCTTTTCTTACTACGCAGTATTTT
CATSRDATGTAFLTTQYF
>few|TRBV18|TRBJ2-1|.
TGTGCCAGCTCACCAGGTAGCGGAAGGAATAATGAGCAGTTCTTC
CASSPGSGRNNEQFF
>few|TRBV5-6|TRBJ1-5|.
TGTGCCAGCAGCCCTAGCGGGGGGGAAAGCAATCAGCCCCAGCATTTT
CASSPSGGESNQPQHF